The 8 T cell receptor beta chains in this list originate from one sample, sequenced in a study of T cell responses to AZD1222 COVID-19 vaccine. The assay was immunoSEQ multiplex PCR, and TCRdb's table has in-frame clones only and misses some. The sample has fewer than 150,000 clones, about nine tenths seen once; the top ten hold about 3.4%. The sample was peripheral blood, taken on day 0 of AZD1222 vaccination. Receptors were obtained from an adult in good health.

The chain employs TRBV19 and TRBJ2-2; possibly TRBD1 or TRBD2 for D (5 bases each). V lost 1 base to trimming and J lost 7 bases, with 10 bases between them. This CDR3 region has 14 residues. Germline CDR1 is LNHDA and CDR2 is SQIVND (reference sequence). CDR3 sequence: CASSIVRGGGELFF. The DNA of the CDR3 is TGTGCCAGTAGTATAGTCCGGGGCGGCGGGGAGCTGTTTTTT.

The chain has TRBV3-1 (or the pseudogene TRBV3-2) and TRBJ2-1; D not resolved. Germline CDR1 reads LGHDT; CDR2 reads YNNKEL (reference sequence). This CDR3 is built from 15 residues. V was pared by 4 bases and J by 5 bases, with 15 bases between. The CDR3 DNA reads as TGTGCCAGCAGCCCGCGAGTTGGACCCCACAATGAGCAGTTCTTC. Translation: CASSPRVGPHNEQFF.

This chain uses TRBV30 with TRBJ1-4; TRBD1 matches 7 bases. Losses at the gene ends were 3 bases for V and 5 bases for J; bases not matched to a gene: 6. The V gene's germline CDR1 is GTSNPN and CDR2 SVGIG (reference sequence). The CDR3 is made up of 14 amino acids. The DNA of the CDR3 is TGTGCCTGGAGGGGGGACAGAAAGAATGAAAAACTGTTTTTT. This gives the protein CAWRGDRKNEKLFF.

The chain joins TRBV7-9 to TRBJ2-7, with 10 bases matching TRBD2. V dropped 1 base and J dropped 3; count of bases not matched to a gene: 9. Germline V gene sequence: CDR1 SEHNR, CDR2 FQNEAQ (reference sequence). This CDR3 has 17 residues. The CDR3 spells CASSLGSIAGGNYEQYF. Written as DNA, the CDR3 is TGTGCCAGCAGCTTAGGGTCCATAGCGGGAGGAAACTACGAGCAGTACTTC.

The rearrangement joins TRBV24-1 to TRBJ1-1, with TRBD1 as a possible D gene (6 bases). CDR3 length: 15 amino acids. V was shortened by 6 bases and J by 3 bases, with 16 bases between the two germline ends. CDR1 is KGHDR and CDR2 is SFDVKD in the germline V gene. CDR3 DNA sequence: TGTGCCACCAGTACAACACAGGGAGGGCACACTGAAGCTTTCTTT. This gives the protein CATSTTQGGHTEAFF.

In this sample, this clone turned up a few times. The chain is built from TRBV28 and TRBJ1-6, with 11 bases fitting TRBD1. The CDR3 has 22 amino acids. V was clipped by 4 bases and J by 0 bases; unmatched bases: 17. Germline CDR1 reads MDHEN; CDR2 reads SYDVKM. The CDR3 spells CASSSMKWPGQGESSYNSPLHF. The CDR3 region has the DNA TGTGCCAGCAGTTCGATGAAATGGCCGGGACAGGGGGAGAGCTCCTATAATTCACCCCTCCACTTT.

CDR3 sequence reads: CSVEILRFPTYEQYF. In DNA form, the CDR3 reads TGCAGCGTTGAAATTCTTCGCTTCCCGACCTACGAGCAGTACTTC. This chain uses TRBV29-1 with TRBJ2-7; D remains unclear. Trimming stripped 2 bases from V and 2 bases from J, with 16 bases between. Germline lookup yields CDR1 SQVTM and CDR2 ANQGSEA. The length of the CDR3 is 15 residues.

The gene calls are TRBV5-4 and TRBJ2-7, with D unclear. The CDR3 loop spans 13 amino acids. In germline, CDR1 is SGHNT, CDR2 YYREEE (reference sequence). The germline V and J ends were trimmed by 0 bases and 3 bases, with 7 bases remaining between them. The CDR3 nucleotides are TGTGCCAGCAGCTTGGGCAGAGACTACGAGCAGTACTTC. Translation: CASSLGRDYEQYF. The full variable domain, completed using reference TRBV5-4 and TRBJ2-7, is ETGVTQSPTHLIKTRGQQVTLRCSSQSGHNTVSWYQQALGQGPQFIFQYYREEENGRGNFPPRFSGLQFPNYSSELNVNALELDDSALYLCASSLGRDYEQYFGPGTRLTVT.